The clone carrying this T cell receptor beta chain was observed many times. The CDR3 is 13 amino acids. V was trimmed by 5 bases and J by 5 bases, leaving 13 bases between them. Time point specified: newly diagnosed GD, antithyroid drugs for less than 3 months. There was RNA extracted from PBMCs, and the TCR library was made from it. These data come from a study of regulatory T cells in long-lasting Graves disease. Building of the TCR beta libraries involved iRepertoire HTBI primers and Arm-PCR of CDR3 regions. TCRdb re-analysed the multiplex PCR reads in MiXCR, keeping a single row per CDR3 protein. The sample shows under 450,000 distinct CDR3 sequences, around 15% of them seen only once. These records were also assigned to another study, of T cells in Graves' hyperthyroidism and ophthalmopathy.

The receptor was derived from a woman younger than 30 with Graves disease. The gene calls are TRBV12-3 or TRBV12-4 and TRBJ2-7; no reliable D call. The sequences come from peripheral blood mononuclear cells (PBMCs), collected at new diagnosis, from a patient treated with antithyroid drugs. The CDR3 region is CASSPTDANEQYF. The CDR3 DNA follows: TGTGCCAGCAGTCCGACCGACGCGAACGAGCAGTACTTC.